Below, 21 T cell receptor beta chains from the same sample are listed, as sequenced in a study of blood T cells in healthy people across ages. It was with a sample-barcoded 5' primer and a J-beta primer mix that a second PCR of roughly 7 to 12 cycles was run. TCRdb re-derived calls from the 5' RACE reads in MiXCR, one entry per CDR3 protein. Of about 970,000 distinct CDR3 sequences listed, just over 50% are singletons. Sequenced material: blood. The receptors were sampled from an older woman in good health.

The chain recombines TRBV14 with TRBJ2-1; D gene uncertain. The CDR3 is 14 amino acids. The V and J ends lost 1 base and 4 bases respectively, with 8 bases between them. Germline V gene sequence: CDR1 SGHDN, CDR2 FVKESK. CDR3 residues: CASSQVGPYNEQFF. The CDR3 coding sequence is TGTGCCAGCAGCCAAGTAGGGCCGTACAATGAGCAGTTCTTC.

This clonotype turned up a few times. The chain joins TRBV13 to TRBJ2-7, with D perhaps matching TRBD2 (6 bases). This CDR3 comprises 14 residues. Germline CDR1 is PRHDT and CDR2 is FYEKMQ (reference sequence). Between the trimmed V and J ends, which lost 7 bases and 4 bases, there was a span of 17 bases. CDR3 in DNA: TGTGCCAGCACCCCGGGGGAGAAGGCTTACGAGCAGTACTTC. It is translated as CASTPGEKAYEQYF.

The rearrangement links TRBV28 to TRBJ2-5; 10 bases align to TRBD1. Near its end, the DNA agrees better with TRBJ2-7, so the J call may be wrong. Germline lookup yields CDR1 MDHEN and CDR2 SYDVKM. CDR3 length: 13 amino acids. CDR3 sequence reads: CATKTGGFNEQYF. The CDR3 DNA reads TGTGCCACCAAGACAGGGGGCTTCAACGAGCAGTACTTC.

As DNA, the CDR3 is TGTGCCAGCAGTGGTCAGGGGGATACGCAGTATTTT. Residues: CASSGQGDTQYF. The V gene is TRBV28, the J gene TRBJ2-3; a possible D gene is TRBD1 (6 bases). Trimming stripped 5 bases from V and 6 bases from J, with 9 bases between. The CDR3 loop spans 12 amino acids. Looked up from germline, CDR1 is MDHEN and CDR2 is SYDVKM.

The rearrangement uses TRBV5-1 and TRBJ1-2; 8 bases agree with TRBD1. Per germline, CDR1 SGHRS and CDR2 YFSETQ. V trimming: 3 bases; J trimming: 7 bases; junction bases outside the gene matches: 11. This CDR3 region has 15 residues. CDR3 region: CASSYRTGRGFGYTF. The CDR3 DNA reads as TGCGCCAGCAGCTATCGGACAGGGCGAGGTTTTGGCTACACCTTC.

This clonotype was seen a few times. The chain links TRBV18 to TRBJ2-7; 7 bases are shared with TRBD1. The CDR3 extends over 17 amino acids. The germline V gene encodes CDR1 KGHSH and CDR2 LQKENI. The J segment lost 3 bases and the V segment lost 1 base, leaving 12 bases of the junction unmatched. The CDR3 bases are TGTGCCAGCTCACCACAATCGTACATAAGGGACAGCTACGAGCAGTACTTC. Its protein product is CASSPQSYIRDSYEQYF.

The chain has TRBV24-1 and TRBJ2-3; D gene uncertain. The V gene lost 3 bases and the J gene lost 14 bases, with 14 bases spanning the gap. From germline, CDR1 is KGHDR and CDR2 SFDVKD. This CDR3 is built from 12 residues. CDR3 amino acids: CATSDAAARRYF. The CDR3 DNA is TGTGCCACCAGTGATGCGGCAGCCAGACGGTATTTT.

On this clonotype: The junction shows a germline mismatch at one end, possibly a read error. The chain joins TRBV3-1 to TRBJ2-3; D perhaps matches TRBD2 (6 bases). The CDR3 sequence is 16 residues long. Germline V gives CDR1 LGHDT, CDR2 YNNKEL (reference sequence). DNA of the CDR3: TGTGCCAGCAGCCAAGGGTCGGGGGTTAACACAGATACGCGGTATTTT. Translated, it gives CASSQGSGVNTDTRYF.

The gene calls are TRBV20-1 and TRBJ2-1; TRBD2 might be the D (5 bases). V lost 6 bases, J lost 12 bases, and 15 bases lay in between. Germline V gene sequence: CDR1 DFQATT, CDR2 SNEGSKA (reference sequence). The CDR3 spans 11 residues. The DNA of the CDR3 is TGCAGTGCCCGGGGAGTTGACGGGCAGTTCTTC. It yields the protein CSARGVDGQFF.

This clonotype was seen only a few times. The CDR3 region has the DNA TGTGCCAGCAGTTTAGCTTCCGGGAACGAGCAGTACTTC. Translated: CASSLASGNEQYF. The chain combines TRBV12-3 or TRBV12-4 with TRBJ2-7; possible D gene TRBD2, 5 bases. The germline V and J ends were trimmed by 0 bases and 5 bases, with 8 bases remaining between them. This CDR3 comprises 13 residues.

This chain connects TRBV29-1 to TRBJ2-7; perhaps TRBD2 as D (7 bases). This CDR3 comprises 13 residues. The V gene lost 4 bases and the J gene lost 2 bases, with 12 bases spanning the gap. The germline V gene encodes CDR1 SQVTM and CDR2 ANQGSEA. In DNA, the CDR3 is TGCAGCGTTGCCGGGGGGCAAACCTACGAGCAGTACTTC. Amino acids: CSVAGGQTYEQYF.

The chain is built from TRBV27 and TRBJ2-5; 12 nucleotides line up with TRBD2. Germline lookup yields CDR1 MNHEY and CDR2 SMNVEV (reference sequence). Trimming cost V 5 bases and J 1 base; bases outside gene matches: 5. CDR3 size: 16 residues. The DNA of the CDR3 is TGTGCCAGCAGTGCCGGACTAGCGGGGATCCAAGAGACCCAGTACTTC. This codes for CASSAGLAGIQETQYF.

This chain links TRBV3-1 with TRBJ2-5; D uncertain. The germline V gene has CDR1 LGHDT and CDR2 YNNKEL (reference sequence). The CDR3 spans 12 residues. V was shortened by 1 base and J by 7 bases, with 7 bases between the two germline ends. CDR3 sequence reads: CASSQGLVTQYF. The CDR3 nucleotides read TGTGCCAGCAGCCAAGGCCTGGTGACCCAGTACTTC.

This clonotype was seen only a few times. The chain couples TRBV28 to TRBJ1-5, with a weak D call TRBD1 (5 bases). Deletions cut 8 bases from V and 6 bases from J, with 17 bases between. The germline V gene encodes CDR1 MDHEN and CDR2 SYDVKM. This CDR3 is built from 14 residues. The CDR3 reads CASAPWGNSQPQHF. The CDR3 DNA reads TGTGCCAGCGCCCCCTGGGGGAACAGTCAGCCCCAGCATTTT.

This chain links TRBV7-2 with TRBJ1-5, with 7 bases matching TRBD1. The CDR3 has 17 amino acids. Germline V gene sequence: CDR1 SGHTA, CDR2 FQGNSA. V was pared by 5 bases and J by 3 bases, with 13 bases of the junction left unmatched. Here the CDR3 reads CASSHRPGTDYNQPQHF. Written as DNA, the CDR3 is TGTGCCAGCAGCCACCGGCCCGGGACAGATTACAATCAGCCCCAGCATTTT.

V usage is TRBV5-1 and J usage is TRBJ1-6, with D unclear. CDR3 length: 14 amino acids. Looked up from germline, CDR1 is SGHRS and CDR2 is YFSETQ. Trimming took 0 bases from V and 10 from J, leaving 11 bases between them. DNA of the CDR3: TGCGCCAGCAGCTTGGAACTGCTCGAGTCACCCCTCCACTTT. Encoded protein: CASSLELLESPLHF.

This clonotype was picked up a small number of times. This chain joins TRBV3-1 and TRBJ2-7, with 9 bases lining up with TRBD2. The CDR3 spans 17 residues. J lost 4 bases, V lost 0 bases, and 10 bases had no gene match. Germline V gene data show CDR1 as LGHDT and CDR2 as YNNKEL (reference sequence). The CDR3 coding sequence is TGTGCCAGCAGCCAAGAAGGGAGTCTAGCGGGAAAATACGAGCAGTACTTC. It codes for CASSQEGSLAGKYEQYF.

The J gene is TRBJ2-1, the V gene TRBV7-6; weak D call: TRBD2 (6 bases). V lost 2 bases, J lost 7 bases, and 15 bases lay in between. CDR3 size: 15 residues. Germline V gene lookup returns CDR1 SGHVS and CDR2 FNYEAQ. DNA for the CDR3: TGTGCCAGCAGCTTAAATCTGGCTGGGAGGAATGAGCAGTTCTTC. Protein: CASSLNLAGRNEQFF.

This clonotype has only a few counts. The chain uses TRBV29-1 and TRBJ1-2; the D is unclear. CDR3 size: 12 residues. The ends were cut back, 4 bases at V and 4 bases at J, with 10 bases in the middle. The germline V gene has CDR1 SQVTM and CDR2 ANQGSEA. Here the CDR3 reads CSVVSGSYGYTF. Written as DNA, the CDR3 is TGCAGCGTTGTTTCCGGTAGCTATGGCTACACCTTC.

As to this clonotype: Germline and junction disagree at one end, which may indicate a read error. J is TRBJ2-7 and V is TRBV3-1, with 7 bases identical to TRBD1. Germline assignment: CDR1 LGHDT and CDR2 YNNKEL (reference sequence). There are 16 residues in the CDR3. The CDR3 sequence: CASSHHRDSLYYGQYF. The CDR3 region has the DNA TGTGCCAGCAGCCACCACCGGGACAGTCTATACTACGGGCAGTACTTC.

This chain connects TRBV12-3 or TRBV12-4 to TRBJ2-3, with D possibly TRBD1 on 5 matching bases. The CDR3 length is 13 residues. V lost 7 bases to trimming and J lost 3 bases, with 11 bases between them. The CDR3 DNA is TGTGCCAGCAACATTGCAGGGACAGATACGCAGTATTTT. It encodes CASNIAGTDTQYF.